The 19 T cell receptor beta chains given below trace back to one sample, sequenced in a study of spatial heterogeneity in lung cancer. The time point was: blood at routine non-recurrence follow-up after resection. In TCRdb, the 5' RACE reads were re-called with MiXCR into one record per CDR3 protein. This table has 55,000 to 75,000 distinct CDR3 sequences, approximately 9% appearing once. The sample here was PBMCs, taken at follow-up. All receptors derive from a female donor with early-stage non-small cell lung cancer.

The genes are TRBV20-1 and TRBJ2-7; possibly TRBD1 or TRBD2 for D (5 bases each). The CDR3 consists of 13 residues. V was cut by 3 bases and J by 4 bases, with 13 bases left in between. CDR1 and CDR2 from the germline V gene are DFQATT and SNEGSKA (reference sequence). DNA of the CDR3: TGCAGTGCTAGGGGGGAGCTCCTATACGAGCAGTACTTC. It specifies CSARGELLYEQYF.

This clonotype showed up just a few times. CDR3 sequence reads: CAWGGSYNEQFF. CDR3 DNA: TGTGCCTGGGGTGGTTCCTACAATGAGCAGTTCTTC. V gene TRBV30 combines with J gene TRBJ2-1; D gene ambiguous. Between the trimmed V and J ends, which lost 5 bases and 1 base, there was a span of 6 bases. The CDR3 is made up of 12 amino acids. Germline CDR1 is GTSNPN and CDR2 is SVGIG (reference sequence).

As regards this clonotype: A junction boundary mismatches the germline segment, possibly from a read error. The chain employs TRBV11-2 and TRBJ1-2; D call uncertain. Germline CDR1 SGHAT, CDR2 FQNNGV. CDR3 length: 18 residues. For the CDR3, the DNA is TGTGCCAGCAGCTTAGATCACACCATAAGGATAGAAAACTTTGGCTACACCTTC. The encoded protein is CASSLDHTIRIENFGYTF. The full variable domain, rest sourced from reference TRBV11-2 and TRBJ1-2, is EAGVAQSPRYKIIEKRQSVAFWCNPISGHATLYWYQQILGQGPKLLIQFQNNGVVDDSQLPKDRFSAERLKGVDSTLKIQPAKLEDSAVYLCASSLDHTIRIENFGYTFGSGTRLTVV.

This clonotype was observed a handful of times. The gene calls are TRBV28 and TRBJ2-4, with D perhaps TRBD1 (5 bases). Trimming stripped 3 bases from V and 6 bases from J, with 12 bases between. Germline values: CDR1 MDHEN, CDR2 SYDVKM. CDR3 length equals 14 residues. The CDR3 nucleotides read TGTGCCAGCAGTTTTTCAGGGAATATAAACATTCAGTACTTC. Amino acid sequence: CASSFSGNINIQYF.

This clonotype was seen repeatedly, ten times or more. V gene TRBV28 combines with J gene TRBJ1-3; D possibly corresponds to TRBD1 (6 bases). The CDR3 is 16 residues long. The germline V and J ends were trimmed by 6 bases and 0 bases, with 15 bases remaining between them. The germline CDR1 and CDR2 sequences are MDHEN and SYDVKM. The CDR3 DNA sequence: TGTGCCAGCAGGGGATGGGGGACAAGCTCTGGAAACACCATATATTTT. Protein: CASRGWGTSSGNTIYF.

This sequence joins TRBV6-5 and TRBJ2-7; TRBD2 is a possible D gene (6 bases). The CDR3 consists of 15 residues. Germline V gene data show CDR1 as MNHEY and CDR2 as SVGAGI. V dropped 2 bases and J dropped 7 bases, with 18 bases sitting between them. The CDR3 sequence: CASSYDSGVSSEQYF. DNA of the CDR3: TGTGCCAGCAGTTACGATTCGGGAGTCTCGTCTGAGCAGTACTTC.

This clonotype was counted a few times. The rearrangement uses TRBV7-3 and TRBJ2-2; possibly TRBD1 or TRBD2 for D (5 bases each). The CDR3 is 15 amino acids. Germline CDR1 is SGHTA and CDR2 is FQGTGA. Between the trimmed V and J ends, which lost 4 bases and 0 bases, there was a span of 9 bases. Written as DNA, the CDR3 is TGTGCCAGCAGCTCGGTGGGACCGAACACCGGGGAGCTGTTTTTT. Encoded protein: CASSSVGPNTGELFF.

This clonotype occurred many times. The rearrangement uses TRBV30 and TRBJ1-1; D might be TRBD1 (5 bases). The CDR3 is made up of 14 amino acids. V lost 3 bases and J 1 base, leaving 12 bases between the germline ends. CDR1 GTSNPN and CDR2 SVGIG come from the germline V gene (reference sequence). The CDR3 bases are TGTGCCTGGAGGATTGGGGGTGCGAACACTGAAGCTTTCTTT. Its translation: CAWRIGGANTEAFF. Looking up the rest from reference TRBV30 and TRBJ1-1 gives the full variable domain: SQTIHQWPATLVQPVGSPLSLECTVEGTSNPNLYWYRQAAGRGLQLLFYSVGIGQISSEVPQNLSASRPQDRQFILSSKKLLLSDSGFYLCAWRIGGANTEAFFGQGTRLTVV.

This clonotype was counted at least ten times. The chain employs TRBV2 and TRBJ1-1; the D gene is possibly TRBD1 (5 bases). This CDR3 region has 14 residues. With 3 bases removed from V and 1 base from J, the gap between germline ends came to 9 bases. Germline loops: CDR1 SNHLY, CDR2 FYNNEI. The CDR3 DNA reads as TGTGCCAGCAGTGATTTAGGGGCGAACACTGAAGCTTTCTTT. Amino acid sequence: CASSDLGANTEAFF.

This clonotype has a count of ten or more. This chain links TRBV4-2 with TRBJ1-6; 7 nucleotides align to TRBD1. The CDR3 is 16 amino acids. J lost 0 bases, V lost 4 bases, and 3 bases had no gene match. From germline, CDR1 is LGHNA and CDR2 YNFKEQ. CDR3 sequence reads: CASSRGQSSYNSPLHF. CDR3 bases: TGTGCCAGCAGCCGGGGACAGAGCTCCTATAATTCACCCCTCCACTTT.

This clonotype appeared many times. The V and J genes are TRBV18 and TRBJ1-5; D not resolved. CDR3 length equals 14 residues. Germline CDR1 KGHSH, CDR2 LQKENI. V was cut by 3 bases and J by 4 bases, with 10 bases left in between. The CDR3 DNA is TGTGCCAGCTCACCGTCGGGGAGAAATCAGCCCCAGCATTTT. This encodes CASSPSGRNQPQHF. Together with reference TRBV18 and TRBJ1-5, the CDR3 gives the full variable domain: NAGVMQNPRHLVRRRGQEARLRCSPMKGHSHVYWYRQLPEEGLKFMVYLQKENIIDESGMPKERFSAEFPKEGPSILRIQQVVRGDSAAYFCASSPSGRNQPQHFGDGTRLSIL.

This clonotype was observed a few times. The chain is built from TRBV6-5 and TRBJ1-2; D possibly corresponds to TRBD1 (6 bases). From germline, CDR1 is MNHEY and CDR2 SVGAGI. V was trimmed by 7 bases and J by 2 bases, leaving 17 bases between them. The CDR3 has 15 residues. The CDR3 is CASIPGAGSNYGYTF. DNA for the CDR3: TGTGCCAGCATCCCGGGGGCAGGGTCCAACTATGGCTACACCTTC.

This clonotype was recorded many times. The J gene is TRBJ1-4, the V gene TRBV7-9; TRBD1 agrees at 12 bases. Germline V gene lookup returns CDR1 SEHNR and CDR2 FQNEAQ (reference sequence). This CDR3 is 15 amino acids long. V trimming: 2 bases; J trimming: 8 bases; junction bases outside the gene matches: 3. The CDR3 reads CASSLTGTGGEKLFF. DNA of the CDR3: TGTGCCAGCAGCTTAACCGGGACAGGGGGCGAAAAACTGTTTTTT.

This clonotype was recorded a few times. This clone may be a read error of a much larger clone one base away. V gene TRBV2 combines with J gene TRBJ2-1; D remains ambiguous. The CDR3 contains 12 residues. Trimming removed 10 bases at V and 9 bases at J, with 16 bases between. CDR1 and CDR2 from the germline V gene are SNHLY and FYNNEI. CDR3 bases: TGTGCCATCCTCCACGGCCGCATTGAGCAGTTCTTC. Its translation is CAILHGRIEQFF.

The sample holds many counts of this clonotype. The chain carries TRBV5-1 and TRBJ2-1, with D possibly matching TRBD2 (5 bases). CDR3 length: 14 residues. CDR1 and CDR2 (germline): SGHRS, YFSETQ. The V end lost 5 bases, the J end lost 5 bases, and 14 bases lay between the germline ends. The CDR3 DNA is TGCGCCAGCAGTCCGGAACCCGGGAACAATGAGCAGTTCTTC. It encodes CASSPEPGNNEQFF.

Many counts were recorded for this clonotype. The rearrangement uses TRBV24-1 and TRBJ2-1; D perhaps matches TRBD2 (5 bases). The germline V gene has CDR1 KGHDR and CDR2 SFDVKD. The V and J ends lost 3 bases and 0 bases respectively, with 8 bases between them. CDR3 size: 15 residues. DNA for the CDR3: TGTGCCACCAGTGATCCGGGAAGCTCCTACAATGAGCAGTTCTTC. Translating it yields CATSDPGSSYNEQFF.

J is TRBJ2-2 and V is TRBV6-5, with D hard to call. CDR3 size: 14 residues. The V and J ends lost 11 bases and 3 bases respectively, with 16 bases between them. The germline V gene encodes CDR1 MNHEY and CDR2 SVGAGI. The CDR3 DNA follows: TGTGCCGTACAACCTGAAAAACACACCGGGGAGCTGTTTTTT. Protein sequence: CAVQPEKHTGELFF.

The sample holds many counts of this clonotype. The chain combines TRBV5-1 with TRBJ1-1, with D uncertain. Germline V gene lookup returns CDR1 SGHRS and CDR2 YFSETQ. With 1 base removed from V and 4 bases from J, the gap between germline ends came to 8 bases. This CDR3 contains 13 residues. CDR3 sequence reads: CASSLFPGTEAFF. CDR3 coding DNA: TGCGCCAGCAGCTTGTTCCCGGGCACTGAAGCTTTCTTT. The full variable domain, rest sourced from reference TRBV5-1 and TRBJ1-1, is KAGVTQTPRYLIKTRGQQVTLSCSPISGHRSVSWYQQTPGQGLQFLFEYFSETQRNKGNFPGRFSGRQFSNSRSEMNVSTLELGDSALYLCASSLFPGTEAFFGQGTRLTVV.

This clonotype has more than one count but fewer than ten. The chain has TRBV3-1 and TRBJ2-3; 7 bases align to TRBD1. Germline V gives CDR1 LGHDT, CDR2 YNNKEL (reference sequence). J gave up 2 bases and V 4 bases, and 6 bases lay outside the gene matches. There are 15 residues in the CDR3. The CDR3 bases are TGTGCCAGCAGCCTTAGGACAGGAAACACAGATACGCAGTATTTT. Its translation is CASSLRTGNTDTQYF.